Presented here are 17 T cell receptor beta chains from one specimen sequenced in a study of lymphopenia after photon versus proton radiotherapy (dated by TCRdb to the late 2010s). The method behind the library was the immunoSEQ multiplex PCR assay. TCRdb took this table from immuneACCESS and kept in-frame rearrangements with V and J called. Such tables lack part of the clones; where checked against another copy, unresolved V genes explain under half of the gap, and the rest is unexplained. This sample gives approximately 91,000 clones in total; about four fifths of them show up just once. 1.3% to 1.5% of the sample lies in the top ten. Sequencing used peripheral blood, obtained from a patient treated with proton-based radiotherapy. All receptors come from a man in his sixties with pancreatic cancer.

The chain uses TRBV11-2 and TRBJ1-1; unclear D gene. The ends were cut back, 2 bases at V and 1 base at J, with 5 bases in the middle. The CDR3 has 13 residues. Per germline, CDR1 SGHAT and CDR2 FQNNGV. The CDR3 spells CASSLSWNTEAFF. The CDR3, as DNA: TGTGCCAGCAGCTTATCCTGGAACACTGAAGCTTTCTTT.

On this clone: One junction end disagrees with the germline gene, perhaps due to a read error. The gene calls are TRBV7-7 and TRBJ2-5, with D tentatively TRBD1 (5 bases). The germline V gene encodes CDR1 SSHAT and CDR2 FNYEAQ (reference sequence). The length of the CDR3 is 14 residues. The chain's CDR3 is CASSLAGAGETQYF. In DNA form, the CDR3 reads TGTGCTAGCAGCTTAGCTGGGGCCGGGGAGACCCAGTACTTC.

The V gene is TRBV23-1, the J gene TRBJ2-1; no definite D call. TRBV23-1 is given ORF status, its function remaining uncertain. The CDR3 totals 15 residues. V was cut by 6 bases and J by 7 bases, with 19 bases left in between. The CDR3 bases are TGCGCCAGCAGCCGGAGACCCTTTCCGATAAATGAGCAGTTCTTC. As protein: CASSRRPFPINEQFF.

V usage is TRBV28 and J usage is TRBJ1-2; no reliable D call. Trimming cost V 2 bases and J 8 bases, with 12 bases left between them. Germline CDR1 is MDHEN and CDR2 is SYDVKM. This CDR3 comprises 13 residues. For the CDR3, the DNA is TGTGCCAGCAGTTTAAGGACCCCCTGGGGCTACACCTTC. Amino acid sequence: CASSLRTPWGYTF.

The chain recombines TRBV5-1 with TRBJ1-2, with 7 bases that match TRBD1. Germline-derived CDR1 and CDR2 are SGHRS and YFSETQ. The CDR3 loop spans 15 amino acids. Trimming removed 4 bases from V and 2 bases from J; junction bases left unmatched: 8. CDR3 protein: CASSPAGTANYGYTF. The DNA for the CDR3 is TGCGCCAGCAGCCCCGCCGGGACAGCCAACTATGGCTACACCTTC.

The J gene is TRBJ2-6, the V gene TRBV27; weak D call: TRBD1 (6 bases). Looked up from germline, CDR1 is MNHEY and CDR2 is SMNVEV (reference sequence). CDR3 size: 18 residues. The ends were cut back, 2 bases at V and 2 bases at J, with 16 bases in the middle. The CDR3 nucleotides are TGTGCCAGCAGTTTAGGTGCAGGGGTGGAGGCTGGGGCCAACGTCCTGACTTTC. It codes for CASSLGAGVEAGANVLTF.

The chain has TRBV5-1 and TRBJ1-2; D unresolved. CDR3 length: 17 residues. Trimming took 4 bases from V and 6 from J, leaving 25 bases between them. Germline CDR1 reads SGHRS; CDR2 reads YFSETQ. In DNA form, the CDR3 reads TGCGCCAGCAGCACTCAACCCGGTGGAGGGCCGAAGGATGGCTACACCTTC. Its protein product is CASSTQPGGGPKDGYTF.

The V call is TRBV12-5, the J call TRBJ2-7, with D possibly TRBD1 on 5 matching bases. CDR1 and CDR2 (germline): LGHNT, FRNRAP. Deletions cut 0 bases from V and 3 bases from J, with 12 bases between. The CDR3 has 15 residues. CDR3 bases: TGTGCTAGTGGTTTGGTACCGGTTCAGGGCTACGAGCAGTACTTC. Amino acids: CASGLVPVQGYEQYF.

The CDR3 sequence is CASRDRGRETQYF. The CDR3 DNA is TGTGCCAGCAGGGACAGGGGGAGAGAGACCCAGTACTTC. The V call is TRBV2, the J call TRBJ2-5, with 10 bases matching TRBD1. The CDR3 extends over 13 amino acids. V lost 6 bases and J lost 4; bases outside the gene matches: 2. Germline V gene lookup returns CDR1 SNHLY and CDR2 FYNNEI.

The chain links TRBV6-6 to TRBJ2-7, with 9 bases lining up with TRBD1. The ends lost 6 bases at V and 4 bases at J; junction bases unmatched: 10. The CDR3 extends over 15 amino acids. The germline CDR1 and CDR2 sequences are MNHNY and SVGAGI (reference sequence). CDR3 in amino acids: CASSLRQGEKYEQYF. For the CDR3, the DNA is TGTGCCAGCAGCCTCAGACAGGGGGAAAAGTACGAGCAGTACTTC.

The sample holds a few counts of this clone. The chain employs TRBV29-1 and TRBJ1-1, with D unresolved. This CDR3 has 13 residues. V dropped 7 bases and J dropped 1 base, with 13 bases sitting between them. Germline V lookup: CDR1 SQVTM, CDR2 ANQGSEA. The CDR3 protein is CSAAPDPNTEAFF. CDR3 DNA: TGCAGCGCCGCCCCCGACCCGAACACTGAAGCTTTCTTT.

There are a few counts of this clone. The rearrangement uses TRBV27 and TRBJ2-2, with D maybe TRBD1 (5 bases). V lost 5 bases and J 5 bases, leaving 9 bases between the germline ends. The CDR3 has 13 amino acids. CDR1 is MNHEY and CDR2 is SMNVEV in the germline V gene (reference sequence). The CDR3 spells CASSAGWTGELFF. CDR3 in DNA: TGTGCCAGCAGTGCAGGGTGGACCGGGGAGCTGTTTTTT.

The chain is built from TRBV30 and TRBJ2-2; 7 bases align to TRBD2. V shed 5 bases, J shed 3 bases, and the junction held 18 bases outside the gene matches. Looked up from germline, CDR1 is GTSNPN and CDR2 is SVGIG (reference sequence). CDR3 length: 18 amino acids. The DNA for the CDR3 is TGTGCCTGGGCCGCTAGCGGATCCCACGGAGGGCACACCGGGGAGCTGTTTTTT. This codes for CAWAASGSHGGHTGELFF.

V usage is TRBV30 and J usage is TRBJ2-7; 10 nucleotides align to TRBD1. V shed 1 base and J 5 bases; nucleotides not matched to a gene: 2. The CDR3 contains 13 residues. CDR1 and CDR2 (germline): GTSNPN, SVGIG (reference sequence). The CDR3, as DNA: TGTGCCTGGAGTGGGGACAGGGGCCACGAGCAGTACTTC. It translates to CAWSGDRGHEQYF.

The J gene is TRBJ1-2, the V gene TRBV5-1; D is unclear. Trimming took off 2 bases at V and 2 bases at J, with 7 bases between the two ends. CDR3 length: 13 amino acids. The germline gives CDR1 SGHRS, CDR2 YFSETQ. The CDR3 DNA sequence: TGCGCCAGCAGCTTCGACGGGAACTATGGCTACACCTTC. This translates into CASSFDGNYGYTF.

The V and J genes are TRBV18 and TRBJ1-5; TRBD1 matches at 7 bases. V trimming: 4 bases; J trimming: 3 bases; junction bases outside the gene matches: 9. CDR1 and CDR2 from the germline V gene are KGHSH and LQKENI. This CDR3 comprises 16 residues. CDR3 protein: CASSLDQGVPNQPQHF. The CDR3 DNA follows: TGTGCCAGCTCACTCGATCAGGGGGTTCCCAATCAGCCCCAGCATTTT.

The genes are TRBV6-6 and TRBJ1-1; D unresolved. Germline CDR1 MNHNY, CDR2 SVGAGI (reference sequence). The V end was cut by 2 bases, the J end by 3 bases, with 7 bases between. The CDR3 consists of 13 residues. The CDR3, as DNA: TGTGCCAGCAGTTACGAGTCTGACACTGAAGCTTTCTTT. Translated: CASSYESDTEAFF.